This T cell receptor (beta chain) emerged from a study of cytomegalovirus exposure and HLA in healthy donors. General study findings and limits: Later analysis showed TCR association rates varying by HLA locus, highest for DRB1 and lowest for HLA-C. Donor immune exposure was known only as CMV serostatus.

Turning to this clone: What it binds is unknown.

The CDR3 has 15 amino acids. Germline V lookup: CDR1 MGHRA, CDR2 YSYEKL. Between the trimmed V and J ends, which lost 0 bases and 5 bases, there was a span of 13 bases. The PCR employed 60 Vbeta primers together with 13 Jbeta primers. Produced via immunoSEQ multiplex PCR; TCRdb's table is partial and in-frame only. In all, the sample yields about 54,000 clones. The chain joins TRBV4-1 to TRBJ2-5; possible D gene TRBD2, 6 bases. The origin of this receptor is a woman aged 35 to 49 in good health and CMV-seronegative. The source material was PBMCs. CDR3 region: CASSQEEGRVETQYF. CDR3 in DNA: TGCGCCAGCAGCCAAGAGGAGGGAAGGGTGGAGACCCAGTACTTC.